This passage covers 14 T cell receptor beta chains from one sample sequenced in a study of T cells in Graves' hyperthyroidism and ophthalmopathy. Researchers amplified the TCR beta CDR3 regions from RNA transcripts. HTBI primers were employed in a first-round RT-PCR of the TCR CDR3. TCRdb reprocessed the multiplex PCR reads with MiXCR, giving one entry per CDR3 protein. The sample shows about 510,000 distinct CDR3 sequences, approximately 49% of them seen only once. Sequenced material: peripheral blood or thyroid tissue (not recorded which). The receptors originated from an adult woman with Graves' disease, either hyperthyroidism or ophthalmopathy (not recorded which).

Many counts were recorded for this clonotype. This rearrangement joins TRBV20-1 to TRBJ2-7; 7 nucleotides line up with TRBD2. The CDR3 loop spans 15 amino acids. Trimming removed 0 bases from V and 5 bases from J; junction bases left unmatched: 10. Germline V lookup: CDR1 DFQATT, CDR2 SNEGSKA (reference sequence). The CDR3 DNA reads as TGCAGTGCTAGAGATTTTGGGGGAGGGCCCCACGAGCAGTACTTC. It specifies CSARDFGGGPHEQYF.

This clonotype was seen repeatedly, ten times or more. The genes are TRBV9 and TRBJ1-2; tentative D call: TRBD1 (5 bases). This CDR3 is built from 15 residues. CDR1 and CDR2 from the germline V gene are SGDLS and YYNGEE. The V and J ends lost 0 bases and 5 bases respectively, with 14 bases between them. The DNA for the CDR3 is TGTGCCAGCAGCGTAGAAGCAGGGATGGGTTATGGCTACACCTTC. This encodes CASSVEAGMGYGYTF.

This clonotype came up once. The chain links TRBV30 to TRBJ2-2; weak D call: TRBD1 (6 bases). Germline CDR1 is GTSNPN and CDR2 is SVGIG (reference sequence). Trimming shortened V by 3 bases and J by 7 bases, and 15 bases separated the two germline ends. CDR3 size: 14 residues. In DNA form, the CDR3 reads TGTGCCTGGAGACAGGGAGAATGGGGCGGGGAGCTGTTTTTT. It is translated as CAWRQGEWGGELFF.

V and J are TRBV11-2 and TRBJ1-1; 7 nucleotides line up with TRBD1. The trim removed 4 bases at V and 2 bases at J, leaving 4 bases unmatched. CDR1 and CDR2 from the germline V gene are SGHAT and FQNNGV. This CDR3 has 14 residues. This CDR3 is CASSSGQYNTEAFF. The CDR3 DNA follows: TGTGCCAGCAGCTCGGGACAGTATAACACTGAAGCTTTCTTT.

This chain links TRBV19 with TRBJ1-5; D may be TRBD1 (5 bases). Germline V gives CDR1 LNHDA, CDR2 SQIVND (reference sequence). Trimming removed 6 bases at V and 10 bases at J, with 25 bases between. The CDR3 is 16 amino acids. This chain's CDR3 is CASSPGAVQPWEPQHF. The CDR3 bases are TGTGCCAGTAGCCCTGGGGCAGTCCAGCCTTGGGAACCCCAGCATTTT.

The chain combines TRBV9 with TRBJ1-2, with D possibly being TRBD1 (5 bases). Germline loops: CDR1 SGDLS, CDR2 YYNGEE. Trimming took off 0 bases at V and 6 bases at J, with 24 bases between the two ends. The CDR3 loop spans 18 amino acids. The CDR3 here is CASSVGGEAVSGDDGYTF. The CDR3 DNA reads TGTGCCAGCAGCGTAGGTGGGGAGGCGGTATCCGGGGACGATGGCTACACCTTC.

The J gene is TRBJ1-1, the V gene TRBV19; 7 bases line up with TRBD1. V lost 7 bases and J lost 2; bases outside the gene matches: 10. The CDR3 runs 15 residues. In germline, CDR1 is LNHDA, CDR2 SQIVND (reference sequence). CDR3 sequence reads: CASTKGAPGNTEAFF. The CDR3 nucleotides are TGTGCCAGTACCAAGGGGGCGCCGGGAAACACTGAAGCTTTCTTT.

J is TRBJ2-2 and V is TRBV12-3 or TRBV12-4, with TRBD1 as a possible D gene (6 bases). V was cut by 1 base and J by 7 bases, with 10 bases left in between. The length of the CDR3 is 14 residues. CDR3: CASSLGQAIGELFF. CDR3 DNA: TGTGCCAGCAGTTTAGGACAGGCCATCGGGGAGCTGTTTTTT.

J is TRBJ1-1 and V is TRBV20-1; tentative D call: TRBD1 (5 bases). Germline V gives CDR1 DFQATT, CDR2 SNEGSKA (reference sequence). The CDR3 totals 12 residues. CDR3 nucleotides: TGCAGCTCTAGTAAACAGGCGTTGGGTGCTTTCTTT. Amino acids: CSSSKQALGAFF.

This chain links TRBV5-6 with TRBJ1-1, with 9 bases matching TRBD1. Germline CDR1 and CDR2: SGHDT and YYEEEE. Trimming removed 4 bases from V and 13 bases from J; junction bases left unmatched: 8. The CDR3 covers 12 residues. The CDR3 DNA reads as TGTGCCAGCAGCATAGGGGACAGGGAGGATTTCTTT. Protein sequence: CASSIGDREDFF.

The chain links TRBV10-3 to TRBJ2-1, with 11 positions matching TRBD2. With V trimmed by 4 bases and J by 6 bases, 8 bases remained unmatched. The length of the CDR3 is 16 residues. Per the germline V gene, CDR1 is ENHRY and CDR2 is SYGVKD. The CDR3 region has the DNA TGTGCCATCAGTGGTCGCCCCGGGACTAGCGGCAATGAGCAGTTCTTC. Amino acid sequence: CAISGRPGTSGNEQFF.

The chain has TRBV29-1 and TRBJ2-7; TRBD1 matches at 9 bases. Germline CDR1 is SQVTM and CDR2 is ANQGSEA. The CDR3 is made up of 13 amino acids. The V gene end was trimmed by 6 bases and the J gene end by 5 bases; junction bases not matched to a gene: 8. The CDR3 DNA reads TGCAGCGTCGGGACAGGGTTCAGGCACGAGCAGTACTTC. Translated: CSVGTGFRHEQYF.

The genes are TRBV10-3 and TRBJ1-5, with 8 bases matching TRBD1. Germline loops: CDR1 ENHRY, CDR2 SYGVKD. The CDR3 sequence is 20 residues long. Germline trimming cut 10 bases from V and 5 bases from J; bases unmatched to any gene: 28. DNA of the CDR3: TGTGCCACCCAGGCCAGGGGCGCTTTGAACACTGACAGGGGAGATCAGCCCCAGCATTTT. It is translated as CATQARGALNTDRGDQPQHF.

The table lists this clonotype with many counts. This chain uses TRBV20-1 with TRBJ2-5; perhaps TRBD2 as D (5 bases). CDR3 length: 14 residues. V gave up 6 bases and J gave up 5 bases, with 19 bases separating them. Germline V lookup: CDR1 DFQATT, CDR2 SNEGSKA (reference sequence). This CDR3 is CSAAAVLGWETQYF. The CDR3 DNA reads as TGCAGTGCGGCAGCGGTGTTGGGTTGGGAGACCCAGTACTTC.